Described below is a single TCR beta chain sequence and its context. What antigen it recognizes has not been identified. One base away there is no much larger clone; base qualities are not given. In total, over 600 healthy bone marrow donors made up the cohort. All cohort members were sampled while nominally healthy, although unrecorded immune exposures were likely present. The donor tested CMV seropositive, placing the donor among the roughly 300 seropositive members of the cohort. Each donor provided a peripheral blood sample, and peripheral blood mononuclear cells were used for TCR beta sequencing. The Qiagen DNeasy Blood Extraction Kit was used to extract genomic DNA from the blood cell samples. Library preparation used the immunoSEQ multiplex PCR assay. For the multiplex PCR, a mixture combining 60 forward primers for TCR Vbeta segments and 13 reverse primers for TCR Jbeta segments was used. A multiplex PCR assay on genomic DNA amplified the CDR3 region of rearranged TCR beta genes. The amplified TCR beta libraries were sequenced on the Illumina HiSeq System as 87-base-pair reads. The original pipeline was this. A later analysis tallied tens of millions of unique TCR beta chains across the approximately 670 repertoires, and approximately 11 million of those chains were shared by two or more donors. Raw reads were error-corrected and collapsed into unique sequences by a nearest-neighbor algorithm in which closely related sequences were merged to remove PCR and sequencing errors. To assign V, D and J gene segments, CDR3 sequences were aligned to IMGT reference sequences. For a sequence to be retained, at least a six-nucleotide match to both a V gene segment and a J gene segment was required. Rearrangements were called productive when the CDR3 lacked stop codons and stayed in frame with V and J; all others were non-productive. CDR3 was defined by IMGT convention, running from the second conserved V-encoded cysteine to the conserved J-encoded phenylalanine. The earlier analysis of some 550 of the donors excluded any sequence lacking an unambiguous match to a single V gene segment. An earlier analysis of under 750 of the donors called V segments functional above 56.7% productive rearrangements and segregating when the between-donor standard deviation exceeded 5%. A statistical classification framework was built for diagnosing cytomegalovirus status from the catalog of TCR beta chain sequences. V and J gene assignment, in a later analysis, came from comparing TCR nucleotide sequences with IMGT/GENE-DB human TR gene sequences. A later analysis assigned CDR3 sequences and most-parsimonious VDJ recombination scenarios with the TCRdist pipeline. In a later analysis, every TCR beta chain was defined by the combination of its CDR3 amino acid sequence and its V-gene family, and reads without a unique V-gene family were dropped. To address suspected cross-contamination and a sequencing artifact, a later analysis removed over 500 highly shared, low-generation-probability nucleotide sequences. In a later analysis, a clonal expansion index was calculated for each public chain from normalized within-repertoire ranks of inferred template counts. Generation probabilities in a later analysis came from a VDJ recombination model fitted to out-of-frame rearrangements, and those results were checked against IGoR. In a later analysis, hypergeometric tests were used to score TCR-TCR, TCR-HLA and TCR-CMV co-occurrence, with a repertoire-size bias correction applied to TCR pairs. A later analysis estimated false discovery rates by permuting HLA or CMV assignments 20 times. In a later analysis, co-occurring TCRs were grouped using DBSCAN, and TCRdist sequence similarity was added for clustering within HLA-allele-positive subsets. For co-occurrence clustering, repertoires with fewer than 30,000 or more than 120,000 public chains were excluded, along with a handful of repertoires with anomalous nucleotide sharing. TCRdb limited this immuneACCESS table to in-frame rearrangements with V and J called. A share of clones is missing; checked studies link under half to unresolved V genes, and the rest is unexplained. From that table come the V and J calls and clone size; the DNA was used to work out D and trimming. The sample table shows about 100,000 clones, and over 60% are seen once. Roughly 5% of the sample is taken by the ten largest.

At the junction V is shortened by 3 bases and J by 4 bases, with 10 bases in between. The germline V gene (reference sequence) supplies CDR1 SEHNR and CDR2 FQNEAQ. CDR3 length: 15 amino acids, cysteine to phenylalanine. CDR3 DNA is the only sequence kept; it has 45 bases, read in frame from the first base. This specimen comes from a study of cytomegalovirus exposure and HLA in healthy donors (dated by TCRdb to 2016 to 2017). In terms of the full investigation: In an earlier analysis of about 560 of the donors, approximately 260 Gb of sequence data and 90 million to 120 million unique TCR beta sequences from some 170 million T cells were reported. An early release that covered about 600 HLA-typed donors contained approximately 290 gigabases of sequencing data and about 84 million unique TCR sequences. Of the approximately 400 genotyped donors, over 65% fell in the genetic ancestry cluster associated with self-reported Caucasian donors. The study was designed to test whether signatures of past pathogen exposure could be identified by cataloging public T cell receptors. The study used immunosequencing to profile the T cell repertoires of 600 to 850 subjects and linked those repertoires to cytomegalovirus serostatus. Besides the first cohort of some 670 subjects, a separate validation cohort made up of roughly 120 different subjects was used. The study combined high-throughput TCR immunosequencing, statistical association of individual TCRs with disease status, and machine learning to predict cytomegalovirus infection status. In a later analysis, previously published TCR beta repertoires from roughly 710 donors were re-analyzed and high-resolution HLA genotyping was added so that TCR occurrence patterns could be studied. The later analysis used no new phenotypic data to find candidate immune exposures, relying instead on TCR beta sequences and their occurrence across donors. To decide whether each TCR beta V gene segment behaved as functional or pseudogenic, an earlier analysis of some 570 of the donors relied on high-throughput TCR beta sequencing. Donor age, sex, ethnicity and CMV serostatus were collected together with the repertoire data. A later genetic analysis took genome-wide SNP genotypes for about 55% of the 666 donors and used that subset as a discovery cohort. Every discovery cohort repertoire had been produced on one sequencing platform. Both class I and class II loci were covered by HLA typing, at four-digit resolution. Typing coverage differed by locus: A, B, C, DRB1 and DQB1 were typed in roughly 629-640 donors, DQA1 in 500 to 550, DPA1 in some 610, and DPB1 in around 440. Because of strong linkage in the cohort, five DR-DQ haplotypes were treated as single units for association and clustering. Among about 400 genotyped donors of the cohort, an average of roughly 230,000 unique TCR beta nucleotide sequences was sequenced per donor, of which about 19% were non-productive. The study at large found these results: In an earlier analysis of around 600 of the donors, most TCR beta V segments were observed in productive rearrangements about 87% or about 30% of the time, broadly matching IMGT annotations. Some IMGT-functional V segments, including TRBV6-2 and TRBV6-3, could not be told apart with the 87-base-pair reads, so those segments were excluded. When HLA alleles, especially DR and DQ, strongly co-occurred, attributing TCR associations to individual alleles was difficult. The study listed 164 TCR beta chains as associated with cytomegalovirus. In a later analysis, HLA-associated TCR beta chains were found to be more clonally expanded and to have lower generation probabilities than equally common non-associated chains. A further reported finding was that TCR beta sequences accurately predicted the HLA-A and HLA-B alleles for most subjects in the first cohort. An association between a missense DCLRE1C variant and V-gene and J-gene trimming of TCR beta chains was found in a later genetic analysis and replicated in an independent cohort. Roughly uniform sequencing depth across donors was assumed in presence/absence analyses, although this assumption may not hold. In both the original and validation cohorts, the classifier was reported to diagnose cytomegalovirus status with high specificity and sensitivity. Specific HLA alleles were associated with 16,951 TCR beta sequences at a false discovery rate of 0.05 in a later analysis. Linkage disequilibrium might explain the correlated functional status among segregating V segments, but an unknown experimental factor could not be excluded. Across donors, most TCR sequences were observed very rarely, whereas some public TCRs were present in many individuals. Because counts were too low, about 15 rarely observed V segments, including chromosome 9 orphons, were left out of the earlier analysis of a few hundred of the donors. According to a later analysis, most CMV-associated TCR beta chains appeared to be HLA-restricted, and the HLA associations seemed to be driven largely by CMV exposure. A cluster of highly shared sequence variants was judged likely to represent a technical artifact of the sequencing pipeline. HLA typing was unavailable for some donors at each locus, so association tests used only the typed subset. According to a later analysis, TCR association rates differed among HLA loci, with DRB1 alleles showing the most associated TCRs and HLA-C alleles showing the fewest. The authors suggested that the approach could potentially be extended to other disease states and immunological phenotypes. The cohort was sequenced for TCR beta chains only, and without alpha or paired-chain data the features that could be detected were limited. According to a later analysis, parvovirus B19, influenza, CMV and Epstein-Barr virus appeared linked to several top co-occurrence clusters. For the cohort, immune exposure information was limited to CMV serostatus. In vitro tests confirmed that a few of the cytomegalovirus-associated TCR beta chains recognize cytomegalovirus antigens. In a later genetic analysis, fewer N-insertions in productive TCRs were reported among donors in an Asian-associated ancestry cluster than the roughly 640-donor mean.

This TCR was sampled from a man in his sixties in good health and CMV-seropositive. The V gene is TRBV7-9 and the J gene is TRBJ2-6; confidence is insufficient to name the D gene. Input material: PBMCs. The CDR3 here reads CASSFYGSGANVLTF. The DNA reads TGTGCCAGCAGCTTCTACGGTTCCGGGGCCAACGTCCTGACTTTC.